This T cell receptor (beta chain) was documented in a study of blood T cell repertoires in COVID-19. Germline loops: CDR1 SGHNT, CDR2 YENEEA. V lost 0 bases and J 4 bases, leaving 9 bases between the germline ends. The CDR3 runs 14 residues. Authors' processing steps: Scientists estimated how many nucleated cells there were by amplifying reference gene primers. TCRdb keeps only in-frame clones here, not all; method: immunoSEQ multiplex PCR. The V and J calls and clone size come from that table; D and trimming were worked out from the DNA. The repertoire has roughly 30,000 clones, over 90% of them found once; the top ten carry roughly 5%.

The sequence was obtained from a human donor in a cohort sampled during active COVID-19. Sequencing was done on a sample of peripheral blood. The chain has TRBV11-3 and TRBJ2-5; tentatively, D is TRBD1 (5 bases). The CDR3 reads CASSLDFTGETQYF. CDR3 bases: TGTGCCAGCAGCTTAGATTTCACAGGAGAGACCCAGTACTTC.